This TCR beta chain came from a study of T cells in Graves' hyperthyroidism and ophthalmopathy. V dropped 5 bases and J dropped 6; count of bases not matched to a gene: 10. The germline V gene has CDR1 SEHNR and CDR2 FQNEAQ (reference sequence). The CDR3 has 17 amino acids. In this sample, this clonotype turned up once. Since no conserved phenylalanine or tryptophan closes the CDR3, a read error is the likely cause. RNA transcripts gave rise to amplified TCR beta CDR3 regions. In the first-round RT-PCR of the TCR CDR3, the HTBI primer set was used. MiXCR was run by TCRdb on the multiplex PCR reads, yielding one entry per CDR3 protein. The sample holds 540,000 or so distinct CDR3 sequences; 15% to 19% are singletons and the top ten take roughly 6.6%.

Sequencing used blood. The V and J genes are TRBV7-9 and TRBJ2-1; 13 nucleotides match TRBD2. The receptor's source is a woman younger than 45 with Graves' hyperthyroidism. CDR3 residues: CASSRTSGRAASNEQFL. In DNA, the CDR3 is TGTGCCAGCAGCCGTACTAGCGGGAGGGCCGCTAGCAATGAGCAGTTCCTC.